Each of the 32 T cell receptor beta chains below was sequenced from the same sample in a study of cytotoxic CD8 clonotypes in ibrutinib-treated CLL. Libraries were prepared by immunoSEQ multiplex PCR; TCRdb keeps only in-frame clonotypes and omits some of them. In the table there are nearly 300,000 clones, roughly 76% of which are singletons. Sequenced here: PBMCs, sampled at disease progression, from a patient treated with ibrutinib. The receptor set was obtained from a human donor with chronic lymphocytic leukemia.

The chain employs TRBV15 and TRBJ2-2; D possibly corresponds to TRBD2 (5 bases). The V end lost 1 base, the J end lost 4 bases, and 10 bases lay between the germline ends. The CDR3 is made up of 15 amino acids. Germline V gene lookup returns CDR1 LNHNV and CDR2 YYDKDF (reference sequence). The CDR3 DNA sequence: TGTGCCACCAGCAGAGGAGGGCAGGCCACCGGGGAGCTGTTTTTT. Amino acids: CATSRGGQATGELFF.

This clone has only a few counts. The chain combines TRBV7-2 with TRBJ2-7; D possibly matches TRBD1 or TRBD2 (6 bases each). Germline V gene sequence: CDR1 SGHTA, CDR2 FQGNSA. The CDR3 contains 13 residues. Trimming pared 4 bases from V and 4 bases from J, leaving 11 bases between. The CDR3, as DNA: TGTGCCAGCAGCTCGACAGGACTATACGAGCAGTACTTC. It yields the protein CASSSTGLYEQYF.

The chain employs TRBV15 and TRBJ2-7; a possible D gene is TRBD1 (6 bases). V was clipped by 3 bases and J by 1 base, with 16 bases between them. The CDR3 sequence is 16 residues long. The germline CDR1 and CDR2 sequences are LNHNV and YYDKDF (reference sequence). CDR3 DNA: TGTGCCACCAGCAGTGGAAGGGGGTCTCGATCCTACGAGCAGTACTTC. Translated, it gives CATSSGRGSRSYEQYF.

V gene TRBV7-9 combines with J gene TRBJ2-2; D is unresolved. The V and J ends lost 5 bases and 2 bases respectively, with 15 bases between them. This CDR3 has 16 residues. Germline CDR1 is SEHNR and CDR2 is FQNEAQ (reference sequence). CDR3 region: CASSVGVTFNTGELFF. For the CDR3, the DNA is TGTGCCAGCAGCGTAGGTGTGACTTTTAACACCGGGGAGCTGTTTTTT.

This clone has just a few counts. The gene calls are TRBV5-8 and TRBJ2-3; no clear D gene. The CDR3 is made up of 13 amino acids. Germline assignment: CDR1 SGHTS and CDR2 YDEGEE. Trimming took off 1 base at V and 1 base at J, with 4 bases between the two ends. The CDR3 sequence is CASSLWGTDTQYF. CDR3 sequence (DNA): TGTGCCAGCAGCTTGTGGGGCACAGATACGCAGTATTTT.

The chain carries TRBV10-3 and TRBJ2-1, with TRBD2 as a possible D gene (6 bases). The germline V and J ends were trimmed by 1 base and 7 bases, with 8 bases remaining between them. The CDR3 is made up of 13 amino acids. CDR1 and CDR2 from the germline V gene are ENHRY and SYGVKD. The CDR3 here is CAISEFGGNEQFF. The DNA of the CDR3 is TGTGCCATCAGTGAGTTCGGAGGGAATGAGCAGTTCTTC.

V and J are TRBV15 and TRBJ2-7; D is unclear. CDR1 is LNHNV and CDR2 is YYDKDF in the germline V gene (reference sequence). CDR3 size: 11 residues. Trimming left V 0 bases short and J 7 bases short, with 4 bases between. The CDR3 is CATSRDDEQYF. CDR3 coding DNA: TGTGCCACCAGCAGAGACGATGAGCAGTACTTC.

The CDR3: CASTERGANEKLFF. Written as DNA, the CDR3 is TGTGCCAGCACCGAGCGAGGGGCTAATGAAAAACTGTTTTTT. The V and J genes are TRBV7-8 and TRBJ1-4; TRBD1 might be the D (5 bases). CDR3 length: 14 amino acids. V was pared by 7 bases and J by 3 bases, with 12 bases between. Germline V gene sequence: CDR1 SGHVS, CDR2 FQNEAQ.

V gene TRBV7-2 combines with J gene TRBJ2-1, with 16 bases matching TRBD2. The V gene end was trimmed by 5 bases and the J gene end by 7 bases; junction bases not matched to a gene: 14. The CDR3 is made up of 19 amino acids. Germline V lookup: CDR1 SGHTA, CDR2 FQGNSA. In nucleotides, the CDR3 is TGTGCCAGCAGCCTACCCGGGACTAGCGGGGGGGCATCGTGGAATGAGCAGTTCTTC. Its protein product is CASSLPGTSGGASWNEQFF.

The V and J genes are TRBV29-1 and TRBJ2-5; 8 bases map to TRBD1. The V segment lost 1 base and the J segment 4 bases; nucleotides outside the gene matches: 11. Germline CDR1 SQVTM, CDR2 ANQGSEA. The CDR3 totals 16 residues. CDR3 nucleotides: TGCAGCGTTGAAGCAAGAAGGACAGGGCTGGGAGAGACCCAGTACTTC. It specifies CSVEARRTGLGETQYF.

V usage is TRBV27 and J usage is TRBJ1-4; TRBD1 matches 9 bases. V lost 5 bases, J lost 9 bases, and 10 bases stayed unmatched. The CDR3 contains 15 residues. CDR1 is MNHEY and CDR2 is SMNVEV in the germline V gene (reference sequence). CDR3: CASSALRDREQKLFF. The CDR3 coding sequence is TGTGCCAGCAGTGCTCTCCGGGACAGGGAGCAAAAACTGTTTTTT. Filled out from reference TRBV27 and TRBJ1-4, the complete variable domain reads EAQVTQNPRYLITVTGKKLTVTCSQNMNHEYMSWYRQDPGLGLRQIYYSMNVEVTDKGDVPEGYKVSRKEKRNFPLILESPSPNQTSLYFCASSALRDREQKLFFGSGTQLSVL.

The CDR3 region is CASKVQGHTEAFF. The CDR3 region has the DNA TGTGCCAGCAAGGTTCAGGGGCACACTGAAGCTTTCTTT. The V gene is TRBV6-1, the J gene TRBJ1-1, with a weak D call TRBD1 (6 bases). From germline, CDR1 is MNHNS and CDR2 SASEGT. This CDR3 region has 13 residues. With 7 bases removed from V and 3 bases from J, the gap between germline ends came to 12 bases.

The chain has TRBV7-8 and TRBJ2-7; tentative D call: TRBD1 (6 bases). Trimming removed 9 bases at V and 3 bases at J, with 12 bases between. The CDR3 is 12 amino acids. Germline V gene lookup returns CDR1 SGHVS and CDR2 FQNEAQ. This CDR3 is CASAPGVYEQYF. The CDR3 DNA reads TGTGCCAGTGCTCCAGGGGTCTACGAGCAGTACTTC.

This clone was seen more than once but under ten times. This rearrangement joins TRBV5-1 to TRBJ2-1; no firm D call. The CDR3 spans 17 residues. V was trimmed by 0 bases and J by 0 bases, leaving 13 bases between them. CDR1 is SGHRS, CDR2 YFSETQ, per germline. CDR3 in amino acids: CASSLAPLGNSYNEQFF. The CDR3 nucleotides read TGCGCCAGCAGCTTGGCCCCCCTGGGCAACTCCTACAATGAGCAGTTCTTC.

This clone was seen a few times. The chain carries TRBV6-6 and TRBJ2-7; 7 nucleotides align to TRBD1. Germline CDR1 MNHNY, CDR2 SVGAGI (reference sequence). V shed 5 bases and J 2 bases; nucleotides not matched to a gene: 6. The CDR3 has 14 residues. CDR3 in DNA: TGTGCCAGCAGTCAGCAGGGGGATGCCTACGAGCAGTACTTC. It specifies CASSQQGDAYEQYF.

This chain links TRBV7-2 with TRBJ2-2, with D possibly being TRBD2 (6 bases). Germline CDR1 SGHTA, CDR2 FQGNSA. Trimming shortened V by 5 bases and J by 7 bases, and 14 bases separated the two germline ends. The CDR3 length is 14 residues. CDR3 amino acids: CASSPLGGFGELFF. The DNA of the CDR3 is TGTGCCAGCAGCCCCCTGGGGGGTTTCGGGGAGCTGTTTTTT.

This chain uses TRBV10-3 with TRBJ1-3; D gene ambiguous. Trimming removed 3 bases at V and 4 bases at J, with 10 bases between. The germline gives CDR1 ENHRY, CDR2 SYGVKD. This CDR3 is built from 14 residues. CDR3: CAISDPPGGNTIYF. CDR3 bases: TGTGCCATCAGTGACCCCCCGGGGGGAAACACCATATATTTT.

This clone appeared once. The CDR3 region is CASSLVRESTDTQYF. CDR3 DNA: TGCGCCAGCAGCTTGGTCCGGGAGAGCACAGATACGCAGTATTTT. The V and J genes are TRBV5-1 and TRBJ2-3; a weak D match, TRBD2 (6 bases). The germline V gene encodes CDR1 SGHRS and CDR2 YFSETQ. Trimming took off 0 bases at V and 0 bases at J, with 8 bases between the two ends. The CDR3 runs 15 residues.

The chain is built from TRBV11-2 and TRBJ2-1, with D uncertain. The V gene lost 5 bases and the J gene lost 9 bases, with 20 bases spanning the gap. Germline values: CDR1 SGHAT, CDR2 FQNNGV. The CDR3 contains 15 residues. The CDR3 region has the DNA TGTGCCAGCAGCCCTCGCCGAGGAGTCAATAGTGAGCAGTTCTTC. It encodes CASSPRRGVNSEQFF.

The chain is built from TRBV5-1 and TRBJ1-4; tentative D call: TRBD1 (5 bases). The V end lost 1 base, the J end lost 8 bases, and 9 bases lay between the germline ends. Germline values: CDR1 SGHRS, CDR2 YFSETQ. CDR3 length: 13 residues. This CDR3 reads CASSLPGDEKLFF. The CDR3 DNA sequence: TGCGCCAGCAGCTTGCCCGGGGACGAAAAACTGTTTTTT.

This clone appeared a few times. V gene TRBV5-1 combines with J gene TRBJ1-4, with D uncertain. CDR1 and CDR2 (germline): SGHRS, YFSETQ. The CDR3 loop spans 15 amino acids. The germline V and J ends were trimmed by 0 bases and 8 bases, with 14 bases remaining between them. The CDR3 spells CASSLAGPGREKLFF. The CDR3 DNA sequence: TGCGCCAGCAGCTTGGCCGGGCCGGGAAGGGAAAAACTGTTTTTT.

The chain has TRBV29-1 and TRBJ1-4, with 9 bases aligning to TRBD1. The CDR3 covers 14 residues. Germline V gene sequence: CDR1 SQVTM, CDR2 ANQGSEA. V was pared by 6 bases and J by 10 bases, with 12 bases of the junction left unmatched. CDR3 sequence: CSVSHRGREGKLFF. For the CDR3, the DNA is TGCAGCGTAAGCCACAGGGGGCGCGAGGGAAAACTGTTTTTT.

Concerning this clone: Other DNA sequences within the sample encode an identical CDR3. The chain couples TRBV18 to TRBJ2-7; the D gene is possibly TRBD1 (6 bases). The CDR3 has 14 residues. Germline CDR1 is KGHSH and CDR2 is LQKENI. Trimming took off 1 base at V and 2 bases at J, with 9 bases between the two ends. CDR3 sequence: CASSPRQGPYEQYF. In DNA, the CDR3 is TGTGCCAGCTCACCACGGCAGGGGCCCTACGAGCAGTACTTC.

This clone was detected only a few times. V and J are TRBV7-9 and TRBJ2-2; no clear D. The CDR3 loop spans 14 amino acids. Germline V lookup: CDR1 SEHNR, CDR2 FQNEAQ (reference sequence). V shed 8 bases and J shed 5 bases, with 15 bases lying between them. The CDR3: CASRLGPRTGELFF. The DNA of the CDR3 is TGTGCCAGCCGTTTGGGCCCGAGGACCGGGGAGCTGTTTTTT. The complete variable domain, with remaining parts taken from reference TRBV7-9 and TRBJ2-2, reads DTGVSQNPRHKITKRGQNVTFRCDPISEHNRLYWYRQTLGQGPEFLTYFQNEAQLEKSRLLSDRFSAERPKGSFSTLEIQRTEQGDSAMYLCASRLGPRTGELFFGEGSRLTVL.

The chain employs TRBV18 and TRBJ1-5; D is uncertain. Germline CDR1 and CDR2: KGHSH and LQKENI. This CDR3 region has 14 residues. V shed 1 base and J shed 7 bases, with 11 bases lying between them. The CDR3 spells CASSPQGLGQPQHF. CDR3 coding DNA: TGTGCCAGCTCACCACAGGGTCTTGGGCAGCCCCAGCATTTT.

The chain joins TRBV5-6 to TRBJ1-2, with 7 nucleotides matching TRBD1. The germline gives CDR1 SGHDT, CDR2 YYEEEE. CDR3 length: 15 residues. The trim removed 0 bases at V and 3 bases at J, leaving 5 bases unmatched. The CDR3 DNA follows: TGTGCCAGCAGCTTGGAGAAACAGGGGTACTATGGCTACACCTTC. The encoded protein is CASSLEKQGYYGYTF.

This clone showed up just a few times. The rearrangement links TRBV9 to TRBJ1-2; D uncertain. This CDR3 has 14 residues. The germline V gene has CDR1 SGDLS and CDR2 YYNGEE. Trimming took 4 bases from V and 2 from J, leaving 12 bases between them. In DNA, the CDR3 is TGTGCCAGCAGCCAGCCCGGAGTGAACTATGGCTACACCTTC. This translates into CASSQPGVNYGYTF.

V and J are TRBV28 and TRBJ2-1, with D unclear. CDR3 length: 14 amino acids. Germline lookup yields CDR1 MDHEN and CDR2 SYDVKM. The V end was cut by 3 bases, the J end by 0 bases, with 6 bases between. The CDR3 region is CASSLVGSYNEQFF. The DNA for the CDR3 is TGTGCCAGCAGTTTGGTGGGCTCCTACAATGAGCAGTTCTTC.

The genes are TRBV28 and TRBJ2-7; 7 positions match TRBD1. This CDR3 comprises 15 residues. V shed 5 bases and J 0 bases; nucleotides not matched to a gene: 7. Germline V gene lookup returns CDR1 MDHEN and CDR2 SYDVKM. CDR3 sequence (DNA): TGTGCCAGCAGTCGACAGGGTTCGAGCTCCTACGAGCAGTACTTC. Translation gives CASSRQGSSSYEQYF.

The chain carries TRBV2 and TRBJ1-3; no firm D call. The CDR3 spans 13 residues. The V gene's germline CDR1 is SNHLY and CDR2 FYNNEI. The V end lost 2 bases, the J end lost 0 bases, and 2 bases lay between the germline ends. The CDR3 coding sequence is TGTGCCAGCAGTGAACTCTCTGGAAACACCATATATTTT. Translating it yields CASSELSGNTIYF.

In this sample, this clone turned up a few times. The chain joins TRBV13 to TRBJ2-7; no definite D call. The CDR3 runs to 13 residues. Germline lookup yields CDR1 PRHDT and CDR2 FYEKMQ (reference sequence). V lost 10 bases and J 7 bases, leaving 20 bases between the germline ends. The CDR3 DNA reads TGTGCCACCTCGGCCCGACTGACTGGGGAGCAGTACTTC. Translation gives CATSARLTGEQYF.

This clone came up once. The rearrangement links TRBV28 to TRBJ2-7, with D unclear. Germline CDR1 and CDR2: MDHEN and SYDVKM. V lost 1 base to trimming and J lost 6 bases, with 7 bases between them. CDR3 length equals 12 residues. CDR3 sequence (DNA): TGTGCCAGCAGTTTATCGTGGCCCGAGCAGTACTTC. Amino acids: CASSLSWPEQYF.